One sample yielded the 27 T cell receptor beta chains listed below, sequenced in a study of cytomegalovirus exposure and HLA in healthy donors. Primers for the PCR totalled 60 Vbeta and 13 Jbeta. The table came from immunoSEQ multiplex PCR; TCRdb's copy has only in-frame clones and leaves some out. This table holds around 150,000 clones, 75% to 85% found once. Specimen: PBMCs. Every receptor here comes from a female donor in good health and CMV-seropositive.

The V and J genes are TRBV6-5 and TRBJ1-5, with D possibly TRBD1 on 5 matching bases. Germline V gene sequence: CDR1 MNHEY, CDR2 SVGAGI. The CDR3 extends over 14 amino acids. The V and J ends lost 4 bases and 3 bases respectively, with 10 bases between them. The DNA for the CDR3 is TGTGCCAGCAGTTCTACAGGAACCAATCAGCCCCAGCATTTT. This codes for CASSSTGTNQPQHF.

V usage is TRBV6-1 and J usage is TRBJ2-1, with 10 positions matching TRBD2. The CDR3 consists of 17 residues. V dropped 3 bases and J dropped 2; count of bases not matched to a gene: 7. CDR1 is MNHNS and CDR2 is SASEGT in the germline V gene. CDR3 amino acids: CASSDLFLAGAYNEQFF. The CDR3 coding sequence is TGTGCCAGCAGTGACCTATTTCTAGCGGGGGCCTACAATGAGCAGTTCTTC.

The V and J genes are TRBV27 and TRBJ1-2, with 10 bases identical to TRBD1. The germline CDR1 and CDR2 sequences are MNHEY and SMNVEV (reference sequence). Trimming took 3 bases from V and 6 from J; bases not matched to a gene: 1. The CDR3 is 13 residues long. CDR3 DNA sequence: TGTGCCAGCAGTTTCGGGACAGGGGATGGCTACACCTTC. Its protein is CASSFGTGDGYTF.

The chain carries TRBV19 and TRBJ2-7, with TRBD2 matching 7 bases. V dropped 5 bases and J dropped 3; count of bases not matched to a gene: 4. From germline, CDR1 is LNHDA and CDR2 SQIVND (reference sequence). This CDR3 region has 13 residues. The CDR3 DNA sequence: TGTGCCAGTAGTGGGGGACTACACTACGAGCAGTACTTC. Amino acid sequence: CASSGGLHYEQYF.

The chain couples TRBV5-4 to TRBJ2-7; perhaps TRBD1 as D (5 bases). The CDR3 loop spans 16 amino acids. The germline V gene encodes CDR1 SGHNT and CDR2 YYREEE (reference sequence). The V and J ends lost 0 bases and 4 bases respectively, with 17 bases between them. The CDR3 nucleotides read TGTGCCAGCAGCTTGGATCTGGACAACGGTAGATACGAGCAGTACTTC. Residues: CASSLDLDNGRYEQYF.

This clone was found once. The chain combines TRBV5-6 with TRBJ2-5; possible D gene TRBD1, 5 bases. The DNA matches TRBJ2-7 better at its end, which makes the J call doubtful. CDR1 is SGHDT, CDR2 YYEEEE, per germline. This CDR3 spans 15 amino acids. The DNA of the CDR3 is TGTGCCAGCAGCTTCCTAAAGGGGCCTGGGTACGAGCAGTACTTC. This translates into CASSFLKGPGYEQYF.

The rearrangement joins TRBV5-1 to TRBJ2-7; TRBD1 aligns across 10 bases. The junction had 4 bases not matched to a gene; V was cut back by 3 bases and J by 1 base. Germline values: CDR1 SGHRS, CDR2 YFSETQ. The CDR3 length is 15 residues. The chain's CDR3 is CASSWGTGESYEQYF. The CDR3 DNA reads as TGCGCCAGCAGCTGGGGGACAGGGGAATCCTACGAGCAGTACTTC.

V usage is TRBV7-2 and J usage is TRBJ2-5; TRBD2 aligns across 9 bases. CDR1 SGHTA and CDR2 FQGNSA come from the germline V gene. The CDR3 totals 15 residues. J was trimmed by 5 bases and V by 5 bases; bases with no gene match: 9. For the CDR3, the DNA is TGTGCCAGCAGCGACCCCTTAGCGGGAGAGGAGACCCAGTACTTC. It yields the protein CASSDPLAGEETQYF.

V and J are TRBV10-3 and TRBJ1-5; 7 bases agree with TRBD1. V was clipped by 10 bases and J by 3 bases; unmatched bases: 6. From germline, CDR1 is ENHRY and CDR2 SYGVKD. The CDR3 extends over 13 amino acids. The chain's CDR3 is CASTGDLNQPQHF. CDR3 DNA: TGTGCCAGCACAGGGGACCTCAATCAGCCCCAGCATTTT.

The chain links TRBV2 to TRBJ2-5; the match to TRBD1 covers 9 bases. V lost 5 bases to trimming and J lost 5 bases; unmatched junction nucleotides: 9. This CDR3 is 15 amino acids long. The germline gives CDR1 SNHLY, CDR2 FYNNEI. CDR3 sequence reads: CASSPTRTGDETQYF. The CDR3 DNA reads TGTGCCAGCAGTCCCACAAGGACAGGGGATGAGACCCAGTACTTC.

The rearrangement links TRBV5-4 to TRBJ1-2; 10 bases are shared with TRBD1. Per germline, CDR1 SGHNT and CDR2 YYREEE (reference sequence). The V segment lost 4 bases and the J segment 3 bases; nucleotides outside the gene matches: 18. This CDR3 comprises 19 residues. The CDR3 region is CASSPQASATGGGYYGYTF. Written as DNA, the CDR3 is TGTGCCAGCAGCCCACAGGCCTCCGCGACAGGGGGCGGCTACTATGGCTACACCTTC.

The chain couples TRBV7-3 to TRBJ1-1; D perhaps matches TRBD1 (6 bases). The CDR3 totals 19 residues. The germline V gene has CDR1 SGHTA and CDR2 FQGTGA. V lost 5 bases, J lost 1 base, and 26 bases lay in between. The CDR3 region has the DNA TGTGCCAGCAGCCCGGACAGAGGAATCTACCGAGGCCCGAACACTGAAGCTTTCTTT. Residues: CASSPDRGIYRGPNTEAFF.

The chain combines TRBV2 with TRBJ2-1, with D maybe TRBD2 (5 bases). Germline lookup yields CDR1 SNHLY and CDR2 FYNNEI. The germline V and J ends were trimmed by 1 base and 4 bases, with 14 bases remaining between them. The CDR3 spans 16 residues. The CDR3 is CASSEGFSADYNEQFF. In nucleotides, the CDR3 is TGTGCCAGCAGTGAAGGGTTTAGCGCTGATTACAATGAGCAGTTCTTC.

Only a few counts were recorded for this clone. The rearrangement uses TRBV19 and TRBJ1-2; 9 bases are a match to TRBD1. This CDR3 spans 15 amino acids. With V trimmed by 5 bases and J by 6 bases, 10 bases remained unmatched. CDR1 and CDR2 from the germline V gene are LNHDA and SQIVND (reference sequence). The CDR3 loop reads CASSPWTGAADGYTF. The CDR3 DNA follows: TGTGCCAGTAGTCCCTGGACAGGGGCAGCGGATGGCTACACCTTC.

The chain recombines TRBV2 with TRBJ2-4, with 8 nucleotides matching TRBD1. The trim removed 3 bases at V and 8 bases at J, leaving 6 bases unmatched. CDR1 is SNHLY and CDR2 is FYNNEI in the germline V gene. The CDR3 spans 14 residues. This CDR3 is CASSERDRRDIQYF. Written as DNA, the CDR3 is TGTGCCAGCAGTGAGCGGGACAGGCGGGACATTCAGTACTTC. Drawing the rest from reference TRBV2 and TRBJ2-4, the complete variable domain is EPEVTQTPSHQVTQMGQEVILRCVPISNHLYFYWYRQILGQKVEFLVSFYNNEISEKSEIFDDQFSVERPDGSNFTLKIRSTKLEDSAMYFCASSERDRRDIQYFGAGTRLSVL.

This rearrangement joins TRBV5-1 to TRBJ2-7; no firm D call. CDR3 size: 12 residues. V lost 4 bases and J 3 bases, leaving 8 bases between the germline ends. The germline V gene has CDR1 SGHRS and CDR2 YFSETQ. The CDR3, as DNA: TGCGCCAGCAGCCCTAAGAACTACGAGCAGTACTTC. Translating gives CASSPKNYEQYF.

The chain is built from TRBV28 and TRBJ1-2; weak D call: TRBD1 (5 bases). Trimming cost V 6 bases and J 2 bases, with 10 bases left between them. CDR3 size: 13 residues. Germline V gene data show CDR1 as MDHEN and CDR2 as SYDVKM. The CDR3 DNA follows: TGTGCCAGCAGACCGGGGGGGAACTATGGCTACACCTTC. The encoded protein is CASRPGGNYGYTF.

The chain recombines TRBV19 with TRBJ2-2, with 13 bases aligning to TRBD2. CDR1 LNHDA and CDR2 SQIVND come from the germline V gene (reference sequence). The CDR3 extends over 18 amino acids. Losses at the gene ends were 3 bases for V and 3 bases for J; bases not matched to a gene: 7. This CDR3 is CASSIPRGLAGDTGELFF. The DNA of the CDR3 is TGTGCCAGTAGTATCCCCCGCGGACTAGCGGGGGACACCGGGGAGCTGTTTTTT. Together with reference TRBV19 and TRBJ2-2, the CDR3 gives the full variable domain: DGGITQSPKYLFRKEGQNVTLSCEQNLNHDAMYWYRQDPGQGLRLIYYSQIVNDFQKGDIAEGYSVSREKKESFPLTVTSAQKNPTAFYLCASSIPRGLAGDTGELFFGEGSRLTVL.

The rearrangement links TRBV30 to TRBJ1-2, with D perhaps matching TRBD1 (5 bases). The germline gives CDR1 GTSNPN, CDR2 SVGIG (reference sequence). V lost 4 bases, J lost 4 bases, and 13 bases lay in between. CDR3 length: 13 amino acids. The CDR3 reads CAWKARQPYGYTF. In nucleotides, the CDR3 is TGTGCCTGGAAGGCGAGACAGCCCTATGGCTACACCTTC.

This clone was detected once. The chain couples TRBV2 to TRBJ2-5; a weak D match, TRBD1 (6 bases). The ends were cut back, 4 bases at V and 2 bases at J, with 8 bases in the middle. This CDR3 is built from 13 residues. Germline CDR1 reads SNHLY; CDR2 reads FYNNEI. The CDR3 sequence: CASSGGLQETQYF. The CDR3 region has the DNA TGTGCCAGCAGTGGGGGGCTGCAAGAGACCCAGTACTTC.

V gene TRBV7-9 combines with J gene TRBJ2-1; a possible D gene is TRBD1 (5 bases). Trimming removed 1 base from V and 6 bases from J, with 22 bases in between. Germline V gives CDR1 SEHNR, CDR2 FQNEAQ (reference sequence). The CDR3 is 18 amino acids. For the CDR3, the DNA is TGTGCCAGCAGCTTAGGTCTGATCGCGACAGTTGTCGGCAATGAGCAGTTCTTC. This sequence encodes CASSLGLIATVVGNEQFF. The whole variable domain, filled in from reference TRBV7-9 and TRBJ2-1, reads DTGVSQNPRHKITKRGQNVTFRCDPISEHNRLYWYRQTLGQGPEFLTYFQNEAQLEKSRLLSDRFSAERPKGSFSTLEIQRTEQGDSAMYLCASSLGLIATVVGNEQFFGPGTRLTVL.

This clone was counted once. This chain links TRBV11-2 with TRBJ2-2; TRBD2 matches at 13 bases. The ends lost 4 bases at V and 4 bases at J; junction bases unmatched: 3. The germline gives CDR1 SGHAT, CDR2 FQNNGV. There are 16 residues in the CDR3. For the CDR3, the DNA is TGTGCCAGCAGCTCGGGACTAGCGGGAATCACCGGGGAGCTGTTTTTT. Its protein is CASSSGLAGITGELFF.

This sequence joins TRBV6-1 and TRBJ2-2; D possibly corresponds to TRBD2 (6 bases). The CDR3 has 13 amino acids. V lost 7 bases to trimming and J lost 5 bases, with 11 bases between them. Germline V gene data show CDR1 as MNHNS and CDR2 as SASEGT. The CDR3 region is CASTLGGTGELFF. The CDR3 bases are TGTGCCAGCACTCTCGGGGGTACCGGGGAGCTGTTTTTT.

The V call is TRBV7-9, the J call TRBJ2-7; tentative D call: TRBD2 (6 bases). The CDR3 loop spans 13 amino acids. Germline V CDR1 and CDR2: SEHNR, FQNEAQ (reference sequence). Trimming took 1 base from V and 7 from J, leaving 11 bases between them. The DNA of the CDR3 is TGTGCCAGCAGCTTAGGGCGGGGCGTGGAGCAGTACTTC. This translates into CASSLGRGVEQYF.

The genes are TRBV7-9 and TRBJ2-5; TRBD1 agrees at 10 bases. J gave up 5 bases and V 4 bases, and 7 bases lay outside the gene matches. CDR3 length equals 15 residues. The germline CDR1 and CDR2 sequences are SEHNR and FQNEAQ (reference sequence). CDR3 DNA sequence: TGTGCCAGCAGCTGGGACAGGGGACGCGGGGAGACCCAGTACTTC. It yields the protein CASSWDRGRGETQYF.

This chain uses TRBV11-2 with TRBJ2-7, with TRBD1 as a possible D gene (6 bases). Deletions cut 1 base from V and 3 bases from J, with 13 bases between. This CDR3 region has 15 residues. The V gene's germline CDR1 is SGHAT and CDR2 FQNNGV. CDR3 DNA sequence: TGTGCCAGCAGCTTAGTCAGGGGAGATGACTACGAGCAGTACTTC. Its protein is CASSLVRGDDYEQYF.

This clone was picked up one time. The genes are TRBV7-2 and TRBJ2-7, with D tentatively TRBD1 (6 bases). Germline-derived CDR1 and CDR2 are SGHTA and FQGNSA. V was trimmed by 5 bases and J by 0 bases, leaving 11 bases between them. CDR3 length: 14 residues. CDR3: CASSRDTASYEQYF. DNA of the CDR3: TGTGCCAGCAGCCGGGACACAGCCTCCTACGAGCAGTACTTC.